This is a list of T cell receptor beta chains from one sample in a study of cytomegalovirus exposure and HLA in healthy donors. Sequenced by immunoSEQ multiplex PCR; TCRdb stores in-frame clones only, minus some. The repertoire consists of some 74,000 clones, with over 50% occurring once and the leading ten covering roughly 22%. The specimen was PBMCs. The receptor set was obtained from a man between 40 and 49 years old in good health and CMV-seropositive. CDR3s include the opening cysteine and the closing phenylalanine or tryptophan. The D gene is left open where the match is weak. For some rows the clone size is stated as once, few or many, or as a class when expanded; others skip it.

J gene	D gene	V gene	clone size	CDR3 protein	CDR3 DNA
TRBJ1-2	TRBD1	TRBV27	NA	CASSYGTGYGYTF	TGTGCCAGCAGTTACGGGACAGGGTATGGCTACACCTTC
TRBJ1-2	NA	TRBV9	NA	CASSVEGSYNYGYTF	TGTGCCAGCAGCGTAGAAGGGAGTTATAACTATGGCTACACCTTC
TRBJ1-6	NA	TRBV6-5	NA	CASSGFENSPLHF	TGTGCCAGCTCAGGGTTTGAGAATTCACCCCTCCACTTT
TRBJ2-7	TRBD1	TRBV4-3	NA	CASSRGTGPYEQYF	TGCGCCAGCAGCCGAGGGACAGGTCCCTACGAGCAGTACTTC
TRBJ1-2	NA	TRBV18	NA	CASSPDSMSGYTF	TGTGCCAGCTCACCAGACTCCATGTCTGGCTACACCTTC
TRBJ2-5	NA	TRBV7-2	few	CASSLARGTETQYF	TGTGCCAGCAGCTTAGCCAGGGGTACGGAGACCCAGTACTTC
TRBJ2-1	TRBD2	TRBV28	NA	CASSFPTSGGEDEQFF	TGTGCCAGCAGTTTCCCGACTAGCGGGGGGGAGGATGAGCAGTTCTTC
TRBJ2-7	NA	TRBV11-3	NA	CASSQKRKTAYEQYF	TGTGCCAGCAGTCAGAAGCGGAAGACGGCATACGAGCAGTACTTC
TRBJ2-7	NA	TRBV19	NA	CASSPDYSFPYEQYF	TGTGCCAGTTCACCTGACTATTCCTTCCCCTACGAGCAGTACTTC
TRBJ2-7	NA	TRBV28	NA	CASSLPRSYEQYF	TGTGCCAGCAGTTTACCCCGCTCCTACGAGCAGTACTTC
TRBJ1-2	TRBD1	TRBV4-3	NA	CASSHAQGAQYGYTF	TGCGCCAGCAGCCATGCACAGGGGGCACAGTATGGCTACACCTTC
TRBJ2-3	NA	TRBV2	once	CASSDNLNTDTQYF	TGTGCCAGCAGTGACAATCTAAACACAGATACGCAGTATTTT
TRBJ2-5	TRBD2	TRBV10-3	NA	CAISEGRGGPETQYF	TGTGCCATCAGTGAAGGGCGGGGGGGCCCCGAGACCCAGTACTTC
TRBJ2-7	NA	TRBV11-2	NA	CASSPTRGIYEQYF	TGTGCCAGCAGCCCAACGCGGGGAATCTACGAGCAGTACTTC
TRBJ2-1	NA	TRBV7-3	NA	CASSLQASNEQFF	TGTGCCAGCAGCTTACAAGCTTCTAATGAGCAGTTCTTC
TRBJ2-7	NA	TRBV5-4	NA	CASSLSGEAYEQYF	TGTGCCAGCAGCTTGTCGGGAGAAGCCTACGAGCAGTACTTC
TRBJ1-2	TRBD1	TRBV4-1	once	CASSHVKGTGRENYGYTF	TGCGCCAGCAGCCACGTCAAGGGGACAGGTCGTGAAAACTATGGCTACACCTTC
TRBJ1-3	NA	TRBV11-3	NA	CASSRRVDSGNTIYF	TGTGCCAGCAGCCGCAGGGTTGACTCTGGAAACACCATATATTTT
TRBJ2-1	TRBD2	TRBV10-3	NA	CAISESESGGHYNEQFF	TGTGCCATCAGTGAGTCGGAGAGCGGGGGACATTACAATGAGCAGTTCTTC
TRBJ2-1	TRBD2	TRBV29-1	NA	CSVEARLAGNNEQFF	TGCAGCGTTGAAGCGCGCCTAGCGGGGAACAATGAGCAGTTCTTC
TRBJ2-1	NA	TRBV4-1	NA	CASSQEAGAHNEQFF	TGCGCCAGCAGCCAAGAGGCAGGGGCTCACAATGAGCAGTTCTTC
TRBJ2-5	NA	TRBV6-6	NA	CASSDLYSTGETQYF	TGTGCCAGCAGTGATCTGTATAGCACCGGAGAGACCCAGTACTTC
TRBJ2-5	TRBD2	TRBV5-8	NA	CASSLGVAGGQQETQYF	TGTGCCAGCAGCTTGGGGGTAGCGGGGGGTCAACAAGAGACCCAGTACTTC
TRBJ2-3	TRBD2	TRBV27	NA	CASSFGLAGTWGTQYF	TGTGCCAGCAGCTTCGGACTAGCGGGGACGTGGGGTACGCAGTATTTT
TRBJ1-5	NA	TRBV21-1	NA	CASSGGPQPQHF	TGTGCCTCCTCCGGGGGGCCTCAGCCCCAGCATTTT
TRBJ2-3	NA	TRBV4-2	NA	CASSQSGETDTQYF	TGTGCCAGCAGCCAATCGGGAGAGACAGATACGCAGTATTTT
TRBJ1-6	NA	TRBV2	NA	CASSDTIPSGSPLHF	TGTGCCAGCAGTGATACCATCCCGAGCGGTTCACCCCTCCACTTT
TRBJ1-2	TRBD1	TRBV4-2	NA	CASSQDRTGTRGYTF	TGTGCCAGCAGCCAAGATAGGACAGGCACCAGGGGCTACACCTTC
TRBJ2-3	NA	TRBV6-5	few	CASTSRGGGTDTQYF	TGTGCCAGCACCTCGAGGGGCGGGGGCACAGATACGCAGTATTTT
TRBJ1-1	NA	TRBV5-1	NA	CASSPGPNTEAFF	TGCGCCAGCAGCCCTGGGCCGAACACTGAAGCTTTCTTT
TRBJ2-3	TRBD2	TRBV19	NA	CASSIGGGPSDTQYF	TGTGCCAGTAGTATTGGCGGGGGGCCTTCGGATACGCAGTATTTT
TRBJ1-1	TRBD1	TRBV2	NA	CASSRDRGEGEAFF	TGTGCCAGCAGCCGGGACAGGGGAGAGGGTGAAGCTTTCTTT
TRBJ2-2	NA	TRBV7-9	NA	CASSFKDRNTGELFF	TGTGCCAGCAGCTTTAAGGACAGGAACACCGGGGAGCTGTTTTTT
TRBJ1-2	TRBD1	TRBV28	NA	CASSFRDRPNYGYTF	TGTGCCAGCAGTTTCCGGGACAGACCTAACTATGGCTACACCTTC
TRBJ1-3	NA	TRBV7-8	few	CASSAGQGNTIYF	TGTGCCAGCAGCGCCGGACAGGGAAACACCATATATTTT
TRBJ2-1	NA	TRBV10-3	NA	CAISAGDFVSLSYNEQFF	TGTGCCATCAGTGCGGGGGACTTCGTCTCCCTCTCCTACAATGAGCAGTTCTTC
TRBJ1-5	NA	TRBV6-5	NA	CASTPGWKQPQHF	TGTGCCAGCACCCCAGGGTGGAAACAGCCCCAGCATTTT
TRBJ2-3	TRBD2	TRBV27	NA	CASSFITASGGPDTQYF	TGTGCCAGCAGTTTTATTACGGCTAGCGGGGGGCCTGATACGCAGTATTTT
TRBJ2-1	NA	TRBV4-1	NA	CASSPGELYNEQFF	TGCGCCAGCAGCCCAGGGGAACTCTACAATGAGCAGTTCTTC
TRBJ1-1	NA	TRBV7-2	NA	CASTLQGGTEAFF	TGTGCCAGCACCCTCCAGGGTGGCACTGAAGCTTTCTTT